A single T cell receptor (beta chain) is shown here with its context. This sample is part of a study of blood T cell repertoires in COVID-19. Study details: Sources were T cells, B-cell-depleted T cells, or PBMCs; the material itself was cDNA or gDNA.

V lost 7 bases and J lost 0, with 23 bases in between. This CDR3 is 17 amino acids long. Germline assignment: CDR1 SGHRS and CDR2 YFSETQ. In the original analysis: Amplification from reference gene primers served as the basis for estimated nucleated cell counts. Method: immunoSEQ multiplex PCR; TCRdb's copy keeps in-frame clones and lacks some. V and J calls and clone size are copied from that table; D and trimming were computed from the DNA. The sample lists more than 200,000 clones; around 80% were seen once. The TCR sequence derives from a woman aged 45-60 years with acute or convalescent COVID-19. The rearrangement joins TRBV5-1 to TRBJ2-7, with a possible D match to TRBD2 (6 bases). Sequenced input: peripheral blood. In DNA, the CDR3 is TGCGCCAGCGGGGCCTCCGCGGCGGGGACGCCCTCCTACGAGCAGTACTTC. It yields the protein CASGASAAGTPSYEQYF.